This paragraph reports one T cell receptor beta chain. The clone's antigen remains unknown. Per-base quality was not reported, and no clone a single base away is much larger than it. The record originates from a study of blood T cell repertoires in COVID-19 (dated by TCRdb to about 2020). In terms of the full investigation: Samples from collaborators originated in the United States, Italy and Spain and spanned both the acute and convalescent phases of COVID-19. The prospective study material was composed of cDNA or gDNA derived from T cells, B-cell-depleted T cells, or PBMCs. Samples were obtained from the ongoing ImmuneRACE study (first 160 participants) and from 950 to 1,500 subjects provided by 6 global collaborators. HLA class I and class II types, where available, came from metadata supplied by the sample provider rather than from assay-based typing. The sample metadata nearly always contained a de-identified subject ID, COVID-19 status, age in years and sex. The dataset comprised deeply sampled blood TCRbeta repertoires from subjects exposed to, actively infected with, or recovered from COVID-19. The repertoires were made available in a free public database intended to serve as a resource for research on the immune response to SARS-CoV-2. Broad study findings and their caveats: The amount of clinical and demographic metadata varied by source and participant and was provided uncurated.

A second Seattle source provided samples from volunteer blood donors who had recovered from COVID-19. Collaborating institutions collected whole blood in K2EDTA tubes following their own protocols. For TCRbeta analysis, collaborator samples were shipped as frozen whole blood, as isolated PBMCs, or as DNA extracted from either sample type. The immunoSEQ Assay, a bias-controlled multiplex PCR, was used to amplify TCRbeta CDR3 regions from genomic DNA. On the study's bioinformatics: The number of nucleated cells in each sample was estimated by amplification of reference gene primers within the assay. To quantify the absolute abundance of each unique TCRbeta CDR3 rearrangement, sequence reads were collapsed and filtered. For each sample, productive Simpson clonality was calculated as the square root of Simpson's diversity index across productive rearrangements. Held by TCRdb, this immuneACCESS table contains in-frame sequences only and omits some clones. Under half of the omission traces to an unresolved V gene where checked; the cause of the rest is unknown. The V and J calls and clone size are taken from that table; D and trimming were inferred from the DNA. Recorded for this sample are 200,000 to 250,000 clones; more than 70% of them occurred a single time. The top ten constitute 2.1% of the sample.

The sequencing input was peripheral blood. The origin of this receptor is a woman aged 40-49 years who had recovered from COVID-19.

The CDR3 here reads CAWSVLDYGQVDKAFF. The DNA sequence follows: TGTGCCTGGAGTGTATTGGATTATGGTCAGGTTGATAAAGCTTTCTTT. This chain is built from TRBV30 and TRBJ1-1; no confident D gene assignment can be made. The CDR1 and CDR2 encoded by the germline V gene (reference sequence) are GTSNPN and SVGIG. The CDR3 runs 16 residues from the cysteine to the phenylalanine. Only the CDR3 part of the read is kept: 48 bases, read in frame from the first base. V and J are truncated by 0 bases and 9 bases respectively, leaving an intervening sequence of 23 bases. With all but the CDR3 taken from the reference TRBV30 and TRBJ1-1 genes, the full variable domain is: SQTIHQWPATLVQPVGSPLSLECTVEGTSNPNLYWYRQAAGRGLQLLFYSVGIGQISSEVPQNLSASRPQDRQFILSSKKLLLSDSGFYLCAWSVLDYGQVDKAFFGQGTRLTVV.